Shown below are 29 T cell receptor beta chains from a single sample sequenced in a study of metastatic and nonmetastatic thyroid tumors. TCRdb re-analyzed the PCR reads through MiXCR. The sample has around 53,000 clones; more than 15% are singletons. Thyroid surgery was preceded by no treatment in any patient. Sequenced input: blood. The receptors here all came from a female donor with papillary thyroid cancer or a benign thyroid nodule (not recorded which). Some clones in this sample may be carry-over from other donors' samples.

As to this clone: A read error may explain this, as a much larger clone is one base away. CDR3 region: CASSPGQPRQPKHF. The CDR3 nucleotides are TGTGCCAGCAGCCCCGGACAGCCCAGGCAGCCCAAGCATTTT. V is TRBV27 and J is TRBJ1-5; the D gene is possibly TRBD1 (6 bases). Germline V gene sequence: CDR1 MNHEY, CDR2 SMNVEV (reference sequence). This CDR3 spans 14 amino acids.

This clone occurred many times. The junction shows a germline mismatch at one end, possibly a read error. The same CDR3 can be traced to other DNA sequences in this sample. J is TRBJ1-1 and V is TRBV15; no definite D call. There are 13 residues in the CDR3. CDR1 LNHNV and CDR2 YYDKDF come from the germline V gene (reference sequence). In DNA, the CDR3 is TGTGCCACCAGCAGAGTGAAAAACACTGAGGCTTTCTTT. Translation gives CATSRVKNTEAFF.

There are many counts of this clone. The rearrangement links TRBV24-1 to TRBJ2-6; tentatively, D is TRBD1 (7 bases). The CDR3 loop spans 16 amino acids. The V end was cut by 5 bases, the J end by 3 bases, with 13 bases between. Germline V CDR1 and CDR2: KGHDR, SFDVKD. The CDR3 region is CATSGQGGLGANVLTF. DNA for the CDR3: TGTGCCACCAGTGGACAGGGAGGCCTTGGGGCCAACGTCCTGACTTTC.

Concerning this clone itself: One base away lies a much larger clone, so this may be a sequencing read error. This CDR3 is also generated by other DNA sequences in the sample. The chain recombines TRBV10-3 with TRBJ2-1; TRBD2 is a possible D gene (5 bases). Trimming removed 10 bases at V and 0 bases at J, with 10 bases between. The CDR3 has 13 residues. In germline, CDR1 is ENHRY, CDR2 SYGVKD. CDR3: CATGGSSYNEQFF. CDR3 sequence (DNA): TGTGCCACGGGTGGGAGCTCCTACAATGAGCAGTTCTTC.

The chain recombines TRBV28 with TRBJ1-5; D remains unclear. The CDR3 consists of 12 residues. The V and J ends lost 3 bases and 7 bases respectively, with 7 bases between them. Germline CDR1 is MDHEN and CDR2 is SYDVKM. The CDR3 DNA is TGTGCCAGCAGTTTCTTATTCCAGCCCCAGCATTTT. Translated, it gives CASSFLFQPQHF.

This clone was observed a handful of times. V usage is TRBV6-1 and J usage is TRBJ2-7; 10 bases align to TRBD2. The CDR3 is made up of 16 amino acids. After removal of 1 base from V and 3 bases from J, the junction contained 6 bases not matched to a gene. Germline CDR1 reads MNHNS; CDR2 reads SASEGT. CDR3 bases: TGTGCCAGCAGTGAAGAGGGTATAGCGGGAGGCTACGAGCAGTACTTC. This sequence encodes CASSEEGIAGGYEQYF.

This clone was seen many times. The chain has TRBV5-7 and TRBJ1-3; TRBD1 is a possible D gene (6 bases). TRBV5-7 is recorded as an ORF, its role being uncertain. The CDR3 runs to 14 residues. The V end lost 2 bases, the J end lost 11 bases, and 17 bases lay between the germline ends. In DNA form, the CDR3 reads TGTGCCAGCAGCTTTCTTGGGCAGGGGATGTCCATATATTTT. This codes for CASSFLGQGMSIYF.

This clone was found a few times. The chain carries TRBV6-1 and TRBJ1-2; 8 bases line up with TRBD1. This CDR3 contains 14 residues. Germline loops: CDR1 MNHNS, CDR2 SASEGT. Losses at the gene ends were 6 bases for V and 9 bases for J; bases not matched to a gene: 12. CDR3 nucleotides: TGTGCCAGCAGGCTAGGACAGGGCCCAACCCGCTACACCTTC. Translating it yields CASRLGQGPTRYTF.

The chain links TRBV4-1 to TRBJ1-1, with D unresolved. Trimming pared 2 bases from V and 0 bases from J, leaving 16 bases between. CDR1 and CDR2 from the germline V gene are MGHRA and YSYEKL. The CDR3 extends over 17 amino acids. CDR3 coding DNA: TGCGCCAGCAGCCAATACGACATAATAGAGATGAACACTGAAGCTTTCTTT. Translated: CASSQYDIIEMNTEAFF.

As concerns this clone: A much more abundant neighbour one base away suggests this may be a read error. Other DNA sequences within the sample encode an identical CDR3. V gene TRBV5-1 combines with J gene TRBJ2-3; D gene unclear. Germline V gives CDR1 SGHRS, CDR2 YFSETQ. The CDR3 runs 13 residues. The CDR3 region is CASSLGPTDTQYF. DNA for the CDR3: TGCGCCAGCAGCTTGGGACCAACAGATACACAGTATTTT.

This clone was observed at least ten times. The CDR3 DNA reads TGCAGTGCTAGAGACTTTGGGCTAGCGGGAGTAACGAGTCATGAGCAGTTCTTC. This codes for CSARDFGLAGVTSHEQFF. The chain is built from TRBV20-1 and TRBJ2-1; TRBD2 agrees at 10 bases. The CDR3 extends over 18 amino acids. Trimming removed 0 bases from V and 8 bases from J; junction bases left unmatched: 16. Germline V gene data show CDR1 as DFQATT and CDR2 as SNEGSKA (reference sequence).

The rearrangement uses TRBV28 and TRBJ2-2, with 8 bases fitting TRBD1. Germline lookup yields CDR1 MDHEN and CDR2 SYDVKM. V shed 6 bases, J shed 5 bases, and the junction held 2 bases outside the gene matches. The CDR3 consists of 13 residues. CDR3 sequence (DNA): TGTGCCAGCAGCTACAGGGGGACCGGGGAGCTGTTTTTT. It specifies CASSYRGTGELFF. Full variable domain (outside the CDR3, taken from reference TRBV28 and TRBJ2-2): DVKVTQSSRYLVKRTGEKVFLECVQDMDHENMFWYRQDPGLGLRLIYFSYDVKMKEKGDIPEGYSVSREKKERFSLILESASTNQTSMYLCASSYRGTGELFFGEGSRLTVL.

As to this clone: A much larger clone lies one base from this, so it may be a read error. Other DNA sequences in the sample encode the same CDR3. The chain carries TRBV3-1 and TRBJ2-2; no clear D gene. Trimming cost V 9 bases and J 5 bases, with 22 bases left between them. The CDR3 extends over 16 amino acids. Germline loops: CDR1 LGHDT, CDR2 YNNKEL (reference sequence). The CDR3 here is CASSSRQMLVTGELFF. CDR3 bases: TGTGCCAGTAGCTCTCGACAAATGCTGGTGACCGGGGAGCTGTTTTTT.

This chain links TRBV6-1 with TRBJ2-7; D uncertain. V lost 4 bases and J lost 6, with 10 bases in between. Germline CDR1 reads MNHNS; CDR2 reads SASEGT. The CDR3 is 12 amino acids. CDR3 in DNA: TGTGCCAGCAGTGCCAACCGGGCCGAGCAGTACGTC. Translated: CASSANRAEQYV.

In this sample, this clone turned up many times. V is TRBV10-2 and J is TRBJ2-3; 12 bases are shared with TRBD2. Germline trimming cut 5 bases from V and 6 bases from J; bases unmatched to any gene: 3. Looked up from germline, CDR1 is WSHSY and CDR2 is SAAADI. This CDR3 contains 14 residues. This CDR3 is CASSSGTSGDTQYF. The CDR3 nucleotides are TGCGCCAGCAGTTCCGGGACTAGCGGGGATACGCAGTATTTT.

This clone is medium-sized. This chain links TRBV6-1 with TRBJ1-3; TRBD1 matches 11 bases. V was clipped by 11 bases and J by 3 bases; unmatched bases: 6. The CDR3 spans 14 residues. The germline gives CDR1 MNHNS, CDR2 SASEGT. In nucleotides, the CDR3 is TGTGCCTCACGGGACAGGGGGTTTGGAAACACCATATATTTT. Amino acids: CASRDRGFGNTIYF.

This clone came up many times. The chain joins TRBV6-1 to TRBJ1-2, with a tentative D call TRBD1 (6 bases). With 7 bases removed from V and 3 bases from J, the gap between germline ends came to 15 bases. The germline gives CDR1 MNHNS, CDR2 SASEGT. The CDR3 spans 14 residues. As DNA, the CDR3 is TGTGCCAGCAAGATGGGGGGCGTTGACTATGGCTACACCTTC. Encoded protein: CASKMGGVDYGYTF.

This clone was counted ten times or more. The rearrangement links TRBV20-1 to TRBJ1-2; 8 positions match TRBD1. The CDR3 is 13 residues long. V gave up 4 bases and J gave up 8 bases; unmatched junction bases: 9. From germline, CDR1 is DFQATT and CDR2 SNEGSKA (reference sequence). The CDR3 loop reads CSATRGQGGGYTF. CDR3 nucleotide sequence: TGCAGTGCTACCAGGGGGCAGGGTGGCGGCTACACCTTC.

Comment on this clone: Without the conserved terminal phenylalanine or tryptophan, this CDR3 likely stems from a read error. The chain has TRBV12-3 or TRBV12-4 and TRBJ1-5; no firm D call. The CDR3 has 14 residues. The V end was cut by 6 bases, the J end by 7 bases, with 16 bases between. CDR3 amino acids: CASRGTWGGQPQHL. The CDR3 nucleotides are TGTGCCAGCAGGGGAACATGGGGAGGACAGCCCCAGCATCTT.

This clone showed up many times. The sample has other DNA sequences that encode this CDR3 too. The chain recombines TRBV15 with TRBJ1-2; TRBD1 matches at 11 bases. V trimming: 3 bases; J trimming: 6 bases; junction bases outside the gene matches: 0. The CDR3 runs 13 residues. Looked up from germline, CDR1 is LNHNV and CDR2 is YYDKDF (reference sequence). This CDR3 reads CATSRGQGDGYTF. The CDR3 DNA follows: TGTGCCACCAGCAGGGGACAGGGGGATGGCTACACCTTC.

This clone occurred a few times. The V gene is TRBV6-2 or TRBV6-3, the J gene TRBJ2-3, with a weak D call TRBD1 (6 bases). The CDR3 is made up of 15 amino acids. The V gene's germline CDR1 is MNHEY and CDR2 SVGEGT. Trimming removed 5 bases at V and 6 bases at J, with 18 bases between. The chain's CDR3 is CASSQLGGRADTQYF. The CDR3 DNA sequence: TGTGCCAGCAGTCAACTAGGGGGTCGGGCCGATACGCAGTATTTT.

This clone was detected once. V is TRBV3-1 and J is TRBJ2-2, with D unclear. Germline V CDR1 and CDR2: LGHDT, YNNKEL (reference sequence). The CDR3 covers 16 residues. Deletions cut 0 bases from V and 0 bases from J, with 8 bases between. CDR3 residues: CASSQETEPNTGELFF. In DNA, the CDR3 is TGTGCCAGCAGCCAAGAAACAGAACCGAACACCGGGGAGCTGTTTTTT.

Ten or more counts support this clone. The genes are TRBV30 and TRBJ1-1; possibly TRBD1 for D (5 bases). The germline gives CDR1 GTSNPN, CDR2 SVGIG (reference sequence). Trimming removed 3 bases at V and 6 bases at J, with 17 bases between. The length of the CDR3 is 14 residues. CDR3 DNA sequence: TGTGCCTGGAGCCTACGGGGCAGGGTGGCTGAAGCTTTCTTT. Its protein product is CAWSLRGRVAEAFF.

This clone was counted many times. The rearrangement links TRBV19 to TRBJ2-2; D perhaps matches TRBD2 (5 bases). Germline CDR1 and CDR2: LNHDA and SQIVND (reference sequence). V was clipped by 3 bases and J by 5 bases, with 10 bases between them. The CDR3 is made up of 14 amino acids. CDR3 sequence reads: CASSMRSGTGELFF. CDR3 DNA sequence: TGTGCCAGTAGTATGAGGAGCGGTACCGGGGAGCTGTTTTTT.

This clone has ten or more counts. The chain employs TRBV28 and TRBJ2-3, with 11 bases matching TRBD2. The CDR3 is 16 residues long. V dropped 3 bases and J dropped 3; count of bases not matched to a gene: 5. Per germline, CDR1 MDHEN and CDR2 SYDVKM. The CDR3 reads CASSLTLAGETDTQYF. DNA for the CDR3: TGTGCCAGCAGTTTGACACTAGCGGGAGAGACAGATACGCAGTATTTT.

This clone was detected many times. This rearrangement joins TRBV20-1 to TRBJ2-1; 7 nucleotides agree with TRBD2. There are 14 residues in the CDR3. With V trimmed by 6 bases and J by 1 base, 6 bases remained unmatched. CDR1 DFQATT and CDR2 SNEGSKA come from the germline V gene (reference sequence). DNA for the CDR3: TGCAGTGCCCTTCGGCGGGAGTCCTACAATGAGCAGTTCTTC. Its translation: CSALRRESYNEQFF.

This clone was observed at least ten times. The chain links TRBV7-3 to TRBJ2-7; tentative D call: TRBD1 (5 bases). The V end was cut by 1 base, the J end by 5 bases, with 15 bases between. The CDR3 contains 15 residues. Looked up from germline, CDR1 is SGHTA and CDR2 is FQGTGA. CDR3 nucleotide sequence: TGTGCCAGCAGCTTAAGTCCCAGGGCGAATGACGAGCAGTACTTC. Its protein is CASSLSPRANDEQYF.

This clone has a count of ten or more. The chain has TRBV25-1 and TRBJ2-2; tentatively, D is TRBD1 (6 bases). Looked up from germline, CDR1 is MGHDK and CDR2 is SYGVNS. This CDR3 is built from 16 residues. V was clipped by 2 bases and J by 4 bases, with 14 bases between them. CDR3 coding DNA: TGTGCCAGCAGTGAAAGGGCAACAGGGTTCACCGGGGAGCTGTTTTTT. Residues: CASSERATGFTGELFF.

At least ten counts were recorded for this clone. This sequence joins TRBV10-2 and TRBJ2-7, with 8 bases fitting TRBD2. This CDR3 has 14 residues. CDR1 and CDR2 (germline): WSHSY, SAAADI. Trimming took 0 bases from V and 5 from J; bases not matched to a gene: 3. Here the CDR3 reads CASSESGTSHEQYF. Here the CDR3 DNA reads TGCGCCAGCAGTGAGTCCGGGACTAGTCACGAGCAGTACTTC.